The entry below describes one T cell receptor beta chain. This clonotype was seen only a few times. There is no known antigen for this receptor. Base qualities are not at hand, and no much larger clone is one base apart. As encoded in the germline V gene (reference sequence), CDR1 is DFQATT while CDR2 is SNEGSKA. Counted from cysteine to phenylalanine, this CDR3 has 16 amino acids. Only CDR3 DNA remains: 48 bases, in frame from the first base. V and J lose 4 bases and 1 base, and a span of 19 bases separates them. This sample is part of a study of patients and donors after allogeneic stem cell transplantation (TCRdb year 2020). Library prep was done by RT-PCR. The listed sequencing device is NextSeq 550. Using fastp trimming at Q25 and MiXCR clonotype assembly, TCRdb reanalyzed the public sequencing data and kept in-frame beta chains. When rows share a CDR3 protein, they turn into one entry using the most common DNA and genes. Here the sample has 160,000 or so distinct CDR3 sequences; roughly 22% occur a single time. About 24% of the sample lies in the top ten.

Sequences were obtained from blood, either unsorted or a sorted T cell fraction (not recorded which). This receptor chain uses TRBV20-1 and TRBJ1-1; the best D guess is TRBD1, with 6 bases matching. This TCR was sampled from a human donor who was either an allogeneic HSCT recipient or a stem cell or donor lymphocyte infusion donor (not recorded which). It is not recorded whose cells these are; they may come from a transplant donor. CDR3 sequence: CSAKSYQGTKNTEAFF. The DNA reads as follows: TGCAGTGCTAAGTCCTACCAGGGGACAAAGAACACTGAAGCTTTCTTT.